Each of the 10 T cell receptor beta chains below was sequenced from the same sample in a study of CD8 T cells in ankylosing spondylitis. Study-level points and caveats: Made up of about eight highly homologous variants, a TCR beta motif appeared characteristic of ankylosing spondylitis blood.

No cognate antigen is known for these TCRs. TCRdb itself ran the 5' RACE reads through MiXCR, one entry per CDR3 protein. The profile shows 750,000 to 850,000 distinct CDR3 sequences, around 11% of them singletons. Sequencing was performed on blood, either unsorted or a sorted T cell fraction (not recorded which). These receptors were obtained from a male donor with ankylosing spondylitis.

The V gene is TRBV27, the J gene TRBJ2-2; the D is unclear. CDR3 size: 14 residues. Germline CDR1 is MNHEY and CDR2 is SMNVEV (reference sequence). Trimming removed 6 bases at V and 4 bases at J, with 12 bases between. CDR3 amino acids: CASRTGPGTGELFF. For the CDR3, the DNA is TGTGCCAGCAGAACCGGGCCAGGCACCGGGGAGCTGTTTTTT.

CDR3 bases: TGCAGTGCTAGAGATTACAGCCGACCCTACGCGAACACCGGGGAGCTGTTTTTT. Translating it yields CSARDYSRPYANTGELFF. The rearrangement links TRBV20-1 to TRBJ2-2; D gene uncertain. The ends were cut back, 0 bases at V and 0 bases at J, with 17 bases in the middle. Germline CDR1 DFQATT, CDR2 SNEGSKA (reference sequence). This CDR3 spans 18 amino acids.

The sample holds one count of this clonotype. Here the CDR3 DNA reads TGCGCCAGCAGCTTGGGTCCGCGGGAGGGCAGCACCGGGGAGCTGTTTTTT. Amino acid sequence: CASSLGPREGSTGELFF. The V and J genes are TRBV5-1 and TRBJ2-2; 9 nucleotides match TRBD2. This CDR3 is built from 17 residues. Germline CDR1 reads SGHRS; CDR2 reads YFSETQ. Trimming removed 0 bases from V and 4 bases from J; junction bases left unmatched: 7.

V usage is TRBV7-9 and J usage is TRBJ1-3; no clear D gene. The V gene's germline CDR1 is SEHNR and CDR2 FQNEAQ (reference sequence). Trimming removed 5 bases at V and 4 bases at J, with 9 bases between. This CDR3 spans 13 amino acids. The CDR3 spells CASSTRRGNTIYF. The CDR3 coding sequence is TGTGCCAGCAGCACCCGACGGGGAAACACCATATATTTT.

V usage is TRBV6-1 and J usage is TRBJ1-5; tentatively, D is TRBD1 (6 bases). V shed 7 bases and J shed 0 bases, with 16 bases lying between them. This CDR3 comprises 16 residues. Germline assignment: CDR1 MNHNS and CDR2 SASEGT. In DNA form, the CDR3 reads TGTGCCAGCAAAGTGGCGGGGGGCTTTAGCAATCAGCCCCAGCATTTT. This codes for CASKVAGGFSNQPQHF.

This clonotype was counted ten times or more. The chain employs TRBV7-2 and TRBJ2-2; the match to TRBD2 covers 8 bases. This CDR3 is built from 16 residues. Germline V gene data show CDR1 as SGHTA and CDR2 as FQGNSA. V lost 3 bases to trimming and J lost 0 bases; unmatched junction nucleotides: 3. In nucleotides, the CDR3 is TGTGCCAGCAGCTTGGGACTAGACCCGAACACCGGGGAGCTGTTTTTT. As protein: CASSLGLDPNTGELFF.

This clonotype has just a few counts. The genes are TRBV5-6 and TRBJ1-6; TRBD1 aligns across 8 bases. This CDR3 contains 16 residues. The V gene's germline CDR1 is SGHDT and CDR2 YYEEEE. The V and J ends lost 3 bases and 2 bases, in that order; junction bases with no gene match: 4. The CDR3 protein is CASSWRQGTYNSPLHF. The CDR3 DNA reads TGTGCCAGCAGCTGGAGACAGGGGACCTATAATTCACCCCTCCACTTT.

Only a few counts were recorded for this clonotype. The chain couples TRBV24-1 to TRBJ2-1; the D gene is possibly TRBD1 (6 bases). Trimming removed 0 bases at V and 6 bases at J, with 14 bases between. The germline gives CDR1 KGHDR, CDR2 SFDVKD. This CDR3 has 16 residues. CDR3 region: CATSDLGRGQTNEQFF. In nucleotides, the CDR3 is TGTGCCACCAGTGATTTGGGCAGGGGTCAGACCAATGAGCAGTTCTTC.

This rearrangement joins TRBV5-1 to TRBJ2-5; 8 bases fit TRBD2. The CDR3 runs 14 residues. The V gene end was trimmed by 5 bases and the J gene end by 0 bases; junction bases not matched to a gene: 3. Germline lookup yields CDR1 SGHRS and CDR2 YFSETQ. The CDR3 nucleotides read TGCGCCAGCAGGACTAGCGTGTACCAAGAGACCCAGTACTTC. Translating gives CASRTSVYQETQYF.

In DNA form, the CDR3 reads TGTGCCCTGGCGGCGGGGGGCACAGATACGCAGTATTTT. Residues: CALAAGGTDTQYF. The V gene is TRBV10-3, the J gene TRBJ2-3; TRBD2 matches 7 bases. The junction had 6 bases not matched to a gene; V was cut back by 11 bases and J by 1 base. The length of the CDR3 is 13 residues. Germline CDR1 ENHRY, CDR2 SYGVKD.